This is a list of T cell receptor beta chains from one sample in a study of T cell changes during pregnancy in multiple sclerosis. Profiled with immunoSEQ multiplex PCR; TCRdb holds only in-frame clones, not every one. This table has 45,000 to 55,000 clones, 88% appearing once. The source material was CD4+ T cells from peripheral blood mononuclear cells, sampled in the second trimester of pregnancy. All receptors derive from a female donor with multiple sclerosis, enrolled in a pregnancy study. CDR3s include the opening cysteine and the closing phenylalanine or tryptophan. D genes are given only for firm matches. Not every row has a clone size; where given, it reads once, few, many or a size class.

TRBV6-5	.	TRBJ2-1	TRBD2	TGTGCCAGCAGTTGGGACCTAGCGGGAGTTGGCTGGGAGCAGTTCTTC	CASSWDLAGVGWEQFF
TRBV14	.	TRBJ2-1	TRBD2	TGTGCCAGCAGGACGCTAGCGGGAGGTGAGAATGAGCAGTTCTTC	CASRTLAGGENEQFF
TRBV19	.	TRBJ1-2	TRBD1	TGTGCCAGTAGTTCCAGGGACAGGCTCTATGGCTACACCTTC	CASSSRDRLYGYTF
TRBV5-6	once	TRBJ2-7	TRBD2	TGTGCCAGCAGCTTCGGGGCTAGCGGGGGGTACGAGCAGTACTTC	CASSFGASGGYEQYF
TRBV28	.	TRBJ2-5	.	TGTGCCAGCAGTTCACGGACAGGCCTGGGGGGAGAGACCCAGTACTTC	CASSSRTGLGGETQYF
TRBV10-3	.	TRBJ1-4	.	TGTGCCATCAAGGATGAGGCAGCGGCTAATGAAAAACTGTTTTTT	CAIKDEAAANEKLFF
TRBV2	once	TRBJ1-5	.	TGTGCCAGCAGTGAGCAGGCTCCGAGCAATCAGCCCCAGCATTTT	CASSEQAPSNQPQHF
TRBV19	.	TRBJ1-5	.	TGTGCCAGTAGTTCCCGGGGGGCGGGCAATCAGCCCCAGCATTTT	CASSSRGAGNQPQHF
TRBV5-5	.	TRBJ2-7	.	TGTGCCAGCAGCTTACCCGGGATAATCGGCGCCCGGTACGAGCAGTACTTC	CASSLPGIIGARYEQYF
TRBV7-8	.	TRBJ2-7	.	TGTGCCAGCAGCTTCACAGGGTTCTACGAGCAGTACTTC	CASSFTGFYEQYF
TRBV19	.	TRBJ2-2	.	TGTGCCAGTAGTCCTCCCGGGAGAATCACCGGGGAGCTGTTTTTT	CASSPPGRITGELFF
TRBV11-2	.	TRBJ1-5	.	TGTGCCAGCAGCCCGGGCGTCGGAGGTCAGCCCCAGCATTTT	CASSPGVGGQPQHF
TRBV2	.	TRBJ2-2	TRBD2	TGTGCCAGCAGGGAGAAGACTAGCGGGAGCCCCGGGGAGCTGTTTTTT	CASREKTSGSPGELFF
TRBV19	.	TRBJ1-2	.	TGTGCCAGTAGTCCTCCGACTCCACAGGCCTATGGCTACACCTTC	CASSPPTPQAYGYTF
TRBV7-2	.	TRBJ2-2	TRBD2	TGTGCCAGCAGCTTAGTGTTTTCTAGCGGACTCACCGGGGAGCTGTTTTTT	CASSLVFSSGLTGELFF
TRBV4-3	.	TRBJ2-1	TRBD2	TGCGCCAGCAGCCCCGGGACTAGCGGGACCTCCTACCGGAATGAGCAGTTCTTC	CASSPGTSGTSYRNEQFF
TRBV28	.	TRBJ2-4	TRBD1	TGTGCCAGCAGTCCCGGACAGGCAAGAAACATTCAGTACTTC	CASSPGQARNIQYF
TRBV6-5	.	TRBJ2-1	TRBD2	TGTGTTAGCGGGAGACGGGATGAGCAGTTCTTC	CVSGRRDEQFF
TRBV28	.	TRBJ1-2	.	TGTGCCAGCAGTTTTGCGGGGAACTATGGCTACACCTTC	CASSFAGNYGYTF
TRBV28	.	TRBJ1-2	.	TGTGCCAGCAGTACCGGAGTCGCGGGCTATGGCTACACCTTC	CASSTGVAGYGYTF
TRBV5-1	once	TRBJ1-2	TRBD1	TGCGCCAGCAGCGCGACAGGGGGCAACTTATATGGCTACACCTTC	CASSATGGNLYGYTF
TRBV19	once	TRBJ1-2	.	TGTGCCAGTAGTATAGCGGGGGAAGTCTATGGCTACACCTTC	CASSIAGEVYGYTF